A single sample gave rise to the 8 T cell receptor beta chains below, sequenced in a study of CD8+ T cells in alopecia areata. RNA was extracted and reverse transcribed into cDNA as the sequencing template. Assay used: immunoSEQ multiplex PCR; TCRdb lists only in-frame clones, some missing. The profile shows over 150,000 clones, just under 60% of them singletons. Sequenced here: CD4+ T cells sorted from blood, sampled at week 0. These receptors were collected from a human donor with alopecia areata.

CDR3 in amino acids: CASSSPGNEQFF. Written as DNA, the CDR3 is TGTGCCAGCAGCTCCCCGGGTAATGAGCAGTTCTTC. V is TRBV7-8 and J is TRBJ2-1; no clear D gene. The CDR3 is made up of 12 amino acids. V lost 4 bases to trimming and J lost 7 bases, with 8 bases between them. Looked up from germline, CDR1 is SGHVS and CDR2 is FQNEAQ.

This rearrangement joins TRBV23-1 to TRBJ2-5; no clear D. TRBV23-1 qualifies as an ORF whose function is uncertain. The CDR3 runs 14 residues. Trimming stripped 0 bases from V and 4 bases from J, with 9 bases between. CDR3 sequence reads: CASSQSRHGETQYF. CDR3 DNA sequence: TGCGCCAGCAGTCAATCCCGGCATGGAGAGACCCAGTACTTC.

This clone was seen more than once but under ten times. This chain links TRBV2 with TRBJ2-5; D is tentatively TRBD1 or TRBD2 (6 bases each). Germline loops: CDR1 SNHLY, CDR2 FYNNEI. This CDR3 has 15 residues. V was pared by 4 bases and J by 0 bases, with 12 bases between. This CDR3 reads CASSGGGRYQETQYF. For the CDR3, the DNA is TGTGCCAGCAGTGGAGGGGGGAGGTACCAAGAGACCCAGTACTTC.

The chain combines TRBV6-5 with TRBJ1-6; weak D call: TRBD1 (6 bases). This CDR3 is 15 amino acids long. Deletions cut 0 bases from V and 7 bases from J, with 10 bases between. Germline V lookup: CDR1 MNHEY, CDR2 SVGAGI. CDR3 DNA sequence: TGTGCCAGCAGTTACTCGGGACACGGGAATTCACCCCTCCACTTT. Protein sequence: CASSYSGHGNSPLHF.

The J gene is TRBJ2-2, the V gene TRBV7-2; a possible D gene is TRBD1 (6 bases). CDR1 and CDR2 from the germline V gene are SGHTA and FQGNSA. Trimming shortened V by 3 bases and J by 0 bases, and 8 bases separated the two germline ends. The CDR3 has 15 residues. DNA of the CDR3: TGTGCCAGCAGCTTCAGGGGCCCGAACACCGGGGAGCTGTTTTTT. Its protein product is CASSFRGPNTGELFF.

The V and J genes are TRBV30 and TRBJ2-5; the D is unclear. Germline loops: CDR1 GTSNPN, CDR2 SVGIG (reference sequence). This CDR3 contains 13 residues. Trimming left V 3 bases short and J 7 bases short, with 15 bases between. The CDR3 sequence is CAWRDGSWRTQYF. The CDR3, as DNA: TGTGCCTGGAGAGATGGTAGTTGGCGGACCCAGTACTTC.

The CDR3 bases are TGTGCCAGCAACCTTGGAGGGGGCTCCTACAATGAGCAGTTCTTC. This encodes CASNLGGGSYNEQFF. The chain has TRBV14 and TRBJ2-1; D is perhaps TRBD1 or TRBD2 (6 bases each). The germline gives CDR1 SGHDN, CDR2 FVKESK. The CDR3 totals 15 residues. Trimming took off 7 bases at V and 0 bases at J, with 13 bases between the two ends. Filled out from reference TRBV14 and TRBJ2-1, the complete variable domain reads EAGVTQFPSHSVIEKGQTVTLRCDPISGHDNLYWYRRVMGKEIKFLLHFVKESKQDESGMPNNRFLAERTGGTYSTLKVQPAELEDSGVYFCASNLGGGSYNEQFFGPGTRLTVL.

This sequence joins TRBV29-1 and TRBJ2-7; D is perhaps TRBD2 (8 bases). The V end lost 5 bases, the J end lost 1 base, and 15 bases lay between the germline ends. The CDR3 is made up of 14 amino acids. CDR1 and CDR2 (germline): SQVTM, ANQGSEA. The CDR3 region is CSVHGRGPSYEQYF. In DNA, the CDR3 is TGCAGCGTTCACGGGAGGGGGCCGTCCTACGAGCAGTACTTC.